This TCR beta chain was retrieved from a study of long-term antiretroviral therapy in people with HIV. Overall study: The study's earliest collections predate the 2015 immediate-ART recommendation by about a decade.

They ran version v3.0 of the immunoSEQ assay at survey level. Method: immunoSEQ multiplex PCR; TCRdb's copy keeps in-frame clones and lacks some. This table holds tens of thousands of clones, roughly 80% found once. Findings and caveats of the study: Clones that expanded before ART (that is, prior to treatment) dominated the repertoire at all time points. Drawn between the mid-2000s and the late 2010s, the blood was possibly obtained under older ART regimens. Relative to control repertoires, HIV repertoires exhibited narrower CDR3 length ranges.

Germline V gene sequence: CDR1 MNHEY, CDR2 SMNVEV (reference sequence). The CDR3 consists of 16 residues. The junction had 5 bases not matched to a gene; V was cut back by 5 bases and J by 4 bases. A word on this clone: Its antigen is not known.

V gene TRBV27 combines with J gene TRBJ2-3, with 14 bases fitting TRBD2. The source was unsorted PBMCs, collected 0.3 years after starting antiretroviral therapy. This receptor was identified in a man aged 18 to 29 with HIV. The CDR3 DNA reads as TGTGCCAGCAGTATGACTAGCGGGGGGGCGGCAGATACGCAGTATTTT. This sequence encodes CASSMTSGGAADTQYF.